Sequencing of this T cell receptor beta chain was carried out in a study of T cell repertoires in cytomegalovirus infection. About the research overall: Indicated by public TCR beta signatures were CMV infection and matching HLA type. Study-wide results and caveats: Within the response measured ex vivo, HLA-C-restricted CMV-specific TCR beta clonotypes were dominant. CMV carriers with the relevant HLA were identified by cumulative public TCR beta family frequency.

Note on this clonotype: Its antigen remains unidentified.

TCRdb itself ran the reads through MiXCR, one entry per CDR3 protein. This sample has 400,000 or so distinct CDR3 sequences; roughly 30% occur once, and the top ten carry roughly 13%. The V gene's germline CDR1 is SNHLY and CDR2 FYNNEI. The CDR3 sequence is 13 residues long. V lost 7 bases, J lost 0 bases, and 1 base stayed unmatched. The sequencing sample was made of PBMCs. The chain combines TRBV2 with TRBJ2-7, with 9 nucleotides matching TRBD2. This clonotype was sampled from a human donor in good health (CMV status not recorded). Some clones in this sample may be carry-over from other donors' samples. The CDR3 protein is CASTRGGSYEQYF. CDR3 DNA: TGTGCCAGCACGCGGGGGGGCTCCTACGAGCAGTACTTC.